The rows below give T cell receptor beta chains drawn from one sample of a study of beta chain features in type 1 diabetes. TCRdb keeps only in-frame clones here, not all; method: immunoSEQ multiplex PCR. The sample consists of some 640,000 clones, roughly an eighth of them appearing once. Sequenced: naive CD4+ T cells from blood. The receptor source for this set is a man between 18 and 35 years old with type 1 diabetes. CDR3s include the opening cysteine and the closing phenylalanine or tryptophan. Fields, in order: D gene, clone size, V gene, J gene, CDR3 DNA, CDR3 protein. The D gene is left open where the match is weak. Clone size, where shown, is once, few, many, or a class for clones that have expanded.

>TRBD1|NA|TRBV29-1|TRBJ2-1
TGCAGCGTGGCCATCCACCCGGGACAGTCAAAAAATGAGCAGTTCTTC
CSVAIHPGQSKNEQFF
>TRBD1|NA|TRBV18|TRBJ1-2
TGTGCCAGCTCACCACCTGGGACAGAATATGGCTACACCTTC
CASSPPGTEYGYTF
>NA|NA|TRBV7-2|TRBJ2-5
TGTGCCAGCAGCTTAGCCTCTGGTCAGCGGGAGACCCAGTACTTC
CASSLASGQRETQYF
>NA|NA|TRBV9|TRBJ2-3
TGTGCCAGCAGCGTACAGAACCCTGAAGATACGCAGTATTTT
CASSVQNPEDTQYF
>NA|NA|TRBV23-1|TRBJ1-1
TGCGCCAGCAGTCAAGGAGGGGAAGCTTTCTTT
CASSQGGEAFF
>NA|NA|TRBV14|TRBJ2-5
TGTGCCAGCAGCCGGGGGTACCAAGAGACCCAGTACTTC
CASSRGYQETQYF
>TRBD1|NA|TRBV28|TRBJ1-1
TGTGCCAGCAGTCCCCTCGACAGGGCCCGCACTGAAGCTTTCTTT
CASSPLDRARTEAFF
>TRBD2|few|TRBV11-2|TRBJ2-7
TGTGCCAGCAGCTCTCGACTAGCGGGAGGTCCCTACGAGCAGTACTTC
CASSSRLAGGPYEQYF
>NA|NA|TRBV14|TRBJ1-2
TGTGCCAGCAGCCGAAAATGGGACTCCGGGTGGCACACCTTC
CASSRKWDSGWHTF
>NA|few|TRBV7-9|TRBJ2-2
TGTGCCAGCAGCTTAGCTGGGCACGACACCGGGGAGCTGTTTTTT
CASSLAGHDTGELFF
>NA|NA|TRBV5-1|TRBJ1-1
TGCGCCAGCAGCTTAGGGCTAAACACTGAAGCTTTCTTT
CASSLGLNTEAFF
>NA|NA|TRBV7-9|TRBJ1-2
TGTGCCAGCAGCTACCCCCTCACCACTATCTATGGCTACACCTTC
CASSYPLTTIYGYTF
>NA|NA|TRBV11-3|TRBJ2-6
TGTGCCAGCAGCCCCGGGGTGGGGGCCAACGTCCTGACTTTC
CASSPGVGANVLTF
>NA|NA|TRBV30|TRBJ1-1
TGTGCCTGGAGTGTAACTGCCGAAGCTTTCTTT
CAWSVTAEAFF
>NA|NA|TRBV13|TRBJ2-7
TGTGCCAGCAGCTTTGGGCCCTACGAGCAGTACTTC
CASSFGPYEQYF
>TRBD1|few|TRBV5-6|TRBJ1-5
TGTGCCAGCAGCTTGTTTTTGGGACAGGGAATTGTGGCCCAGCATTTT
CASSLFLGQGIVAQHF
>NA|few|TRBV29-1|TRBJ1-2
TGCAGCGGGGAAGGGAGCGACTATGGCTACACCTTC
CSGEGSDYGYTF
>TRBD2|few|TRBV6-5|TRBJ2-7
TGTGCCTCCCTGGGACTAGCCTACGAGCAGTACTTC
CASLGLAYEQYF
>NA|NA|TRBV4-3|TRBJ1-2
TGCGCCAGCAGCCAAGAGTTGGTAGCAGGGCGCTATGGCTACACCTTC
CASSQELVAGRYGYTF
>NA|NA|TRBV13|TRBJ1-1
TGTGCCAGCAGGTTGAACCGTGAAGCTTTCTTT
CASRLNREAFF
>NA|NA|TRBV5-1|TRBJ2-1
TGCGCCAGCAGCTTGGAAGGACAGACTTTCTACAATGAGCAGTTCTTC
CASSLEGQTFYNEQFF
>NA|NA|TRBV23-1|TRBJ1-5
TGCGCCAGCAGTCAATCGTATCGGCCCCAGCATTTT
CASSQSYRPQHF
>NA|NA|TRBV11-1|TRBJ1-1
TGTGCCAGCCGCGTTAAAGGTTCGGCGGGGGGCACTGAAGCTTTCTTT
CASRVKGSAGGTEAFF
>TRBD1|few|TRBV2|TRBJ1-2
TGTGCCAGCAGCTGGACAGGGGTTCCTGACTATGGCTACACCTTC
CASSWTGVPDYGYTF
>NA|few|TRBV4-2|TRBJ2-3
TGTGCCAGCAGCCAAGGCAGAAAGTTGGTTGTCACAGATACGCAGTATTTT
CASSQGRKLVVTDTQYF
>TRBD1|NA|TRBV18|TRBJ1-1
TGTGCCAGCTCACCCAAGTGGACAGGGTCGAACACTGAAGCTTTCTTT
CASSPKWTGSNTEAFF
>NA|few|TRBV12-5|TRBJ1-2
TGTGCTAGTGGTTTGGACAGGGATTATGGCTACACCTTC
CASGLDRDYGYTF
>TRBD1|few|TRBV6-5|TRBJ1-5
TGTGCCAGCAGTTACTCGATACAGGGGGGTCAGCCCCAGCATTTT
CASSYSIQGGQPQHF
>NA|NA|TRBV19|TRBJ2-5
TGTGCCATTGGTACTCTATCGGGGACCCAGTACTTC
CAIGTLSGTQYF
>NA|few|TRBV4-2|TRBJ2-1
TGTGCCAGCAGCCAAGACCTTAGAGATGGTGAGCAGTTCTTC
CASSQDLRDGEQFF
>TRBD2|NA|TRBV30|TRBJ2-2
TGTGCCTGGAAACAGTCAGCGGGGGGAGACACCGGGGAGCTGTTTTTT
CAWKQSAGGDTGELFF
>TRBD1|NA|TRBV28|TRBJ2-7
TGTGCCAGCAGTTTCGTTACCGGGGACAGGGTACCCTACGAGCAGTACTTC
CASSFVTGDRVPYEQYF
>TRBD1|few|TRBV28|TRBJ2-3
TGTGCCAGCTCCCACCGGAGAAGGGACAGGGACACAGATACGCAGTATTTT
CASSHRRRDRDTDTQYF
>NA|NA|TRBV1|TRBJ2-5
TGCACCAGCGGAACACCAGTCAGGATCTTCCTTCAAGAGACCCAGTACTTC
CTSGTPVRIFLQETQYF
>NA|NA|TRBV2|TRBJ1-2
TGTGCCAGCAGTGACTCCTGGGGGACAACGGATGGCTACACCTTC
CASSDSWGTTDGYTF
>NA|NA|TRBV4-1|TRBJ2-7
TGCGCCAGCAGCCAAGATATGAGGAGATTGGTCTCCTACGAGCAGTACTTC
CASSQDMRRLVSYEQYF
>NA|NA|TRBV28|TRBJ2-7
TGTGCCAGCAGGGGGCCAGGGGCAACGTACGAGCAGTACTTC
CASRGPGATYEQYF
>NA|few|TRBV30|TRBJ2-4
TGTGCCTGGAGTGACCCCGGAATCGACATTCAGTACTTC
CAWSDPGIDIQYF
>NA|NA|TRBV7-3|TRBJ2-2
TGTGCCAGCAGCGCGCAGGGACTCTTCAGGGAGCTGTTTTTT
CASSAQGLFRELFF
>NA|NA|TRBV5-1|TRBJ2-1
TGCGCCAGCAGCTTGGCCGAGGACACACACAACAATGAGCAGTTCTTC
CASSLAEDTHNNEQFF
>TRBD1|NA|TRBV5-1|TRBJ2-1
TGCGCCAGCAGCTTGTTCAGCCTGGGACAGGGGGCACATGAGCAGTTCTTC
CASSLFSLGQGAHEQFF
>NA|NA|TRBV7-9|TRBJ2-1
TGTGCCAGCAGAGGGACAACGAGCTCCTACAATGAGCAGTTCTTC
CASRGTTSSYNEQFF
>NA|NA|TRBV14|TRBJ1-2
TGTGCCAGCAGCCAAGAAGTATCCGGAGGGGGCTACACCTTC
CASSQEVSGGGYTF